One sample yielded the 7 T cell receptor beta chains listed below, sequenced in a study of blood T cell repertoires in COVID-19. Profiling relied on immunoSEQ multiplex PCR, and the TCRdb table lists in-frame clones only, not all of them. Here the sample spans 160,000 or so clones, approximately 93% being singletons. The specimen sequenced was peripheral blood. The origin of the receptors is a woman aged 60-70 years with COVID-19, enrolled during active disease.

A few counts support this clone. The chain carries TRBV5-1 and TRBJ2-7; 9 bases line up with TRBD1. Looked up from germline, CDR1 is SGHRS and CDR2 is YFSETQ. The CDR3 spans 14 residues. V was clipped by 3 bases and J by 1 base; unmatched bases: 2. In nucleotides, the CDR3 is TGCGCCAGCAGCTCCGGGACAGGGTCCTACGAGCAGTACTTC. It specifies CASSSGTGSYEQYF.

This clone has only one observation. CDR3 loop: CASSLDRSGPDTQYF. The CDR3 DNA is TGCGCCAGCAGCTTGGACAGGTCCGGCCCAGATACGCAGTATTTT. This chain connects TRBV5-1 to TRBJ2-3; D might be TRBD1 (5 bases). This CDR3 comprises 15 residues. The germline V gene encodes CDR1 SGHRS and CDR2 YFSETQ. V was shortened by 0 bases and J by 4 bases, with 12 bases between the two germline ends.

V gene TRBV5-4 combines with J gene TRBJ1-4; D is undetermined. Trimming cost V 0 bases and J 4 bases, with 7 bases left between them. This CDR3 is built from 14 residues. Germline V gene data show CDR1 as SGHNT and CDR2 as YYREEE (reference sequence). CDR3 loop: CASSLAGYNEKLFF. DNA for the CDR3: TGTGCCAGCAGCTTGGCCGGGTATAATGAAAAACTGTTTTTT.

The CDR3 coding sequence is TGTGCCAGCAGTGGAATACTAGTTACTAATGAAAAACTGTTTTTT. Translating it yields CASSGILVTNEKLFF. The J gene is TRBJ1-4, the V gene TRBV28, with D hard to call. Germline V gene data show CDR1 as MDHEN and CDR2 as SYDVKM. This CDR3 is built from 15 residues. V was clipped by 5 bases and J by 2 bases, with 12 bases between them.

The V call is TRBV21-1, the J call TRBJ1-5. TRBV21-1 is recorded as a pseudogene. This CDR3 contains 12 residues. CDR3 amino acids: CASSIPRESGHF. The CDR3 region has the DNA TGTGCCAGCAGCATCCCTCGAGAGTCCGGGCATTTT.

This chain joins TRBV2 and TRBJ2-3; 9 bases match TRBD1. Germline lookup yields CDR1 SNHLY and CDR2 FYNNEI. Germline trimming cut 7 bases from V and 0 bases from J; bases unmatched to any gene: 14. This CDR3 is built from 18 residues. The CDR3 sequence: CASNPTGGARKSTDTQYF. DNA of the CDR3: TGTGCCAGCAATCCAACAGGGGGCGCGAGGAAGAGCACAGATACGCAGTATTTT.

This clone was seen just once. The chain recombines TRBV4-1 with TRBJ2-2; maybe TRBD1 (5 bases). This CDR3 region has 14 residues. Germline V gene lookup returns CDR1 MGHRA and CDR2 YSYEKL. V was clipped by 3 bases and J by 6 bases, with 11 bases between them. This CDR3 reads CASSHPRAAGELFF. In nucleotides, the CDR3 is TGCGCCAGCAGCCACCCCAGGGCGGCCGGGGAGCTGTTTTTT.